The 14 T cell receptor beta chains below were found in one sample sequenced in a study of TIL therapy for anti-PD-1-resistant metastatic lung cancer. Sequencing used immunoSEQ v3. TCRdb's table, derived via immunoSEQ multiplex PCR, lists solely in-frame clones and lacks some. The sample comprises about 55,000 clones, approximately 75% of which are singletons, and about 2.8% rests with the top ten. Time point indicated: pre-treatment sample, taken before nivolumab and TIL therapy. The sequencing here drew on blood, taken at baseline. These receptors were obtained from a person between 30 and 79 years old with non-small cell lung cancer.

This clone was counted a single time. CDR3 nucleotides: TGCGCCAGCAGCCAAATCGGTAAGGCTAGCGGGATTGGCTATGAGCAGTTCTTC. This encodes CASSQIGKASGIGYEQFF. This chain uses TRBV4-1 with TRBJ2-1; 9 bases map to TRBD2. The germline CDR1 and CDR2 sequences are MGHRA and YSYEKL. V was pared by 2 bases and J by 8 bases, with 16 bases of the junction left unmatched. This CDR3 has 18 residues.

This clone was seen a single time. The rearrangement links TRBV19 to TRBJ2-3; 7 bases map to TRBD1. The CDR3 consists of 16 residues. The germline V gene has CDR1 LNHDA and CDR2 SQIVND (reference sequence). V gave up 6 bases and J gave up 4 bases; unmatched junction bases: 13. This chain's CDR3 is CASSNRRQGVADTQYF. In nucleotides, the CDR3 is TGTGCCAGTAGCAATCGACGACAGGGAGTGGCAGATACGCAGTATTTT.

CDR3 nucleotide sequence: TGTGCCAGCAGCACAAGCAGGGGGAACACTGAAGCTTTCTTT. The encoded protein is CASSTSRGNTEAFF. The V call is TRBV11-2, the J call TRBJ1-1, with a possible D match to TRBD1 (6 bases). Germline V gene sequence: CDR1 SGHAT, CDR2 FQNNGV. The CDR3 is made up of 14 amino acids. V lost 5 bases to trimming and J lost 1 base, with 11 bases between them.

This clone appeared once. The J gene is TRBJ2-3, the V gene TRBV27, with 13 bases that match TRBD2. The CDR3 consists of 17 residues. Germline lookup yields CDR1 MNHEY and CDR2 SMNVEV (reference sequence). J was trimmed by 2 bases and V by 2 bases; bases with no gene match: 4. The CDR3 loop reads CASSLIGTSGTTDTQYF. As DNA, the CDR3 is TGTGCCAGCAGTTTAATAGGGACTAGCGGGACCACAGATACGCAGTATTTT.

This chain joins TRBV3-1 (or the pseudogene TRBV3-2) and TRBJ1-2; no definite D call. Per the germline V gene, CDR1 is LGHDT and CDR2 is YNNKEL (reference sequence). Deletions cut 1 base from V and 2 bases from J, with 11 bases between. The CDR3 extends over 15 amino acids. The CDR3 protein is CASSQGQGGNYGYTF. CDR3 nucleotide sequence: TGTGCCAGCAGCCAAGGTCAAGGCGGGAACTATGGCTACACCTTC.

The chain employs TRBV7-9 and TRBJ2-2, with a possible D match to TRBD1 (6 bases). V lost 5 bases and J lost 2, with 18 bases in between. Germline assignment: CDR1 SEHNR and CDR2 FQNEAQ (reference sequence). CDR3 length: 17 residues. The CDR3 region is CASSPGQRQSNTGELFF. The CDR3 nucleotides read TGTGCCAGCAGCCCAGGACAGAGACAGTCTAACACCGGGGAGCTGTTTTTT.

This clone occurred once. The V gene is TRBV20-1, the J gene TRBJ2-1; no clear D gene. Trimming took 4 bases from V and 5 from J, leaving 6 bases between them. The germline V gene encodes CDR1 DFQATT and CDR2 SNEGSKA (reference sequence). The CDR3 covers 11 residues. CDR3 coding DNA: TGCAGTGCTAAAGTGAACAATGAGCAGTTCTTC. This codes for CSAKVNNEQFF.

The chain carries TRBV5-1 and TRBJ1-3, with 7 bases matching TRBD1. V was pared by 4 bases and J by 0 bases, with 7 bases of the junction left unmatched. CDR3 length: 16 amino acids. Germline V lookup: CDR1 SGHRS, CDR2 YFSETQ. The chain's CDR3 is CASSGDRSLSGNTIYF. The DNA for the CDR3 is TGCGCCAGCAGCGGGGACAGATCCCTCTCTGGAAACACCATATATTTT.

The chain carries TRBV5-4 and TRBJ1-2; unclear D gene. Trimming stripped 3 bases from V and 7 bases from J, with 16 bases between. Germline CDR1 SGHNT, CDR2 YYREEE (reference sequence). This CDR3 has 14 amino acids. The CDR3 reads CASSSPAGSSGYTF. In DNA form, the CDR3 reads TGTGCCAGCAGCTCCCCTGCAGGATCTAGTGGCTACACCTTC.

The DNA of the CDR3 is TGTGCCAGCAGCGTAGCCTCGGCTGGGGCCAACGTCCTGACTTTC. As protein: CASSVASAGANVLTF. The chain links TRBV9 to TRBJ2-6; D remains ambiguous. The V end lost 0 bases, the J end lost 2 bases, and 6 bases lay between the germline ends. CDR1 and CDR2 (germline): SGDLS, YYNGEE. This CDR3 region has 15 residues.

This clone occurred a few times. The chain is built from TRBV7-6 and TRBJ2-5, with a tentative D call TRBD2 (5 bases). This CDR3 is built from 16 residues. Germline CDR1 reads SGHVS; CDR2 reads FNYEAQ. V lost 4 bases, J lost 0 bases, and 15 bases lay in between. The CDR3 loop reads CASSYKGRANQETQYF. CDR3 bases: TGTGCCAGCAGCTATAAAGGGCGGGCTAACCAAGAGACCCAGTACTTC.

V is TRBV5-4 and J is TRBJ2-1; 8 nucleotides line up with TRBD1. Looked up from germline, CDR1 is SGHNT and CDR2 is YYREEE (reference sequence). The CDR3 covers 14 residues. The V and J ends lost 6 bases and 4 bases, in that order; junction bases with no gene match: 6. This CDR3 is CASTPQGGYNEQFF. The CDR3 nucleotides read TGTGCCAGCACACCACAGGGGGGATACAATGAGCAGTTCTTC.

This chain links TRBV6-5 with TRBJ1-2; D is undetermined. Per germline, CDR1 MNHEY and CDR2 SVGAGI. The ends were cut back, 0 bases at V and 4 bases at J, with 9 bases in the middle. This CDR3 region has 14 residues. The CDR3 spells CASSYSNSPYGYTF. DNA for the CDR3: TGTGCCAGCAGTTACTCGAACAGCCCCTATGGCTACACCTTC.

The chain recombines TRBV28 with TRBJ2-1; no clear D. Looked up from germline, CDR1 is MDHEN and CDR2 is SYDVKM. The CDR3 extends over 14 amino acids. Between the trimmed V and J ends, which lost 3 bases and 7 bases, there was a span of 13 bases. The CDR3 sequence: CASSFGRFRNEQFF. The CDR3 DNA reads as TGTGCCAGCAGTTTTGGTAGGTTCCGGAATGAGCAGTTCTTC.